These 28 T cell receptor beta chains originate from one sample sequenced in a study of blood T cell repertoires in COVID-19. Generated by immunoSEQ multiplex PCR, the TCRdb table keeps only in-frame clones and is missing some. This sample has some 320,000 clones; roughly 85% occur once, and the top ten carry approximately 1.9%. The sample consisted of PBMCs or T cells enriched from blood (not recorded which). All receptors derive from a woman in her 30s who had been exposed to COVID-19.

J is TRBJ1-5 and V is TRBV7-9; 8 nucleotides line up with TRBD1. The J segment lost 4 bases and the V segment lost 1 base, leaving 3 bases of the junction unmatched. This CDR3 region has 15 residues. CDR1 is SEHNR and CDR2 is FQNEAQ in the germline V gene (reference sequence). Here the CDR3 DNA reads TGTGCCAGCAGCTTAGGCGGGACAGGTAATCAGCCCCAGCATTTT. It codes for CASSLGGTGNQPQHF.

This rearrangement joins TRBV11-3 to TRBJ2-3; 7 nucleotides match TRBD2. V shed 5 bases and J 6 bases; nucleotides not matched to a gene: 8. Germline CDR1 and CDR2: SGHNT and YENEEA. The CDR3 is 14 amino acids. Here the CDR3 DNA reads TGTGCCAGCAGCCAAGGCGGGGGATCGGATACGCAGTATTTT. Residues: CASSQGGGSDTQYF.

The chain combines TRBV15 with TRBJ2-2; 8 bases align to TRBD1. This CDR3 comprises 16 residues. Germline-derived CDR1 and CDR2 are LNHNV and YYDKDF (reference sequence). Trimming cost V 2 bases and J 4 bases; bases outside gene matches: 6. The CDR3 protein is CATSRRTGQSTGELFF. CDR3 DNA sequence: TGTGCCACCAGCAGAAGGACAGGGCAAAGCACCGGGGAGCTGTTTTTT.

The chain combines TRBV4-1 with TRBJ1-1, with 7 bases lining up with TRBD1. This CDR3 has 15 amino acids. The germline V gene encodes CDR1 MGHRA and CDR2 YSYEKL. V lost 2 bases and J lost 4; bases outside the gene matches: 7. The CDR3 DNA is TGCGCCAGCAGCCAATTGGAGGGGGCTGGCACTGAAGCTTTCTTT. Translated: CASSQLEGAGTEAFF.

The V gene is TRBV7-9, the J gene TRBJ1-2; TRBD1 is a possible D gene (5 bases). This CDR3 contains 13 residues. Looked up from germline, CDR1 is SEHNR and CDR2 is FQNEAQ (reference sequence). With 3 bases removed from V and 5 bases from J, the gap between germline ends came to 10 bases. CDR3 protein: CASSLDTLYGYTF. The CDR3 DNA reads TGTGCCAGCAGCTTGGACACTTTATATGGCTACACCTTC.

This clone has only one observation. This rearrangement joins TRBV19 to TRBJ1-2; a weak D match, TRBD1 (6 bases). The V end lost 10 bases, the J end lost 1 base, and 16 bases lay between the germline ends. Germline CDR1 and CDR2: LNHDA and SQIVND (reference sequence). The CDR3 is made up of 14 amino acids. Here the CDR3 DNA reads TGTGCCACCGCCGGACAGACCTTTAACTATGGCTACACCTTC. Protein product: CATAGQTFNYGYTF. Full variable domain (remainder filled in from reference TRBV19 and TRBJ1-2): DGGITQSPKYLFRKEGQNVTLSCEQNLNHDAMYWYRQDPGQGLRLIYYSQIVNDFQKGDIAEGYSVSREKKESFPLTVTSAQKNPTAFYLCATAGQTFNYGYTFGSGTRLTVV.

The chain joins TRBV6-1 to TRBJ2-1; D may be TRBD2 (5 bases). CDR3 length equals 14 residues. In germline, CDR1 is MNHNS, CDR2 SASEGT. Between the trimmed V and J ends, which lost 1 base and 6 bases, there was a span of 10 bases. CDR3 residues: CASSEGTPINEQFF. In DNA, the CDR3 is TGTGCCAGCAGTGAAGGGACTCCGATCAATGAGCAGTTCTTC.

The rearrangement links TRBV5-5 to TRBJ2-5, with D unclear. Germline CDR1 and CDR2: SGHKS and YYEKEE (reference sequence). The CDR3 covers 12 residues. V was cut by 4 bases and J by 4 bases, with 8 bases left in between. CDR3 sequence reads: CASSLQLETQYF. As DNA, the CDR3 is TGTGCCAGCAGCCTGCAACTAGAGACCCAGTACTTC.

The chain uses TRBV6-6 and TRBJ1-2; TRBD1 is a possible D gene (6 bases). Trimming pared 6 bases from V and 8 bases from J, leaving 13 bases between. This CDR3 region has 12 residues. The germline V gene has CDR1 MNHNY and CDR2 SVGAGI (reference sequence). CDR3 protein: CASRPTGSGYTF. As DNA, the CDR3 is TGTGCCAGCAGGCCCACAGGGAGCGGCTACACCTTC.

The CDR3 spells CASSIGQGLDQPQHF. CDR3 DNA sequence: TGTGCCAGTAGTATCGGACAGGGATTGGATCAGCCCCAGCATTTT. The chain recombines TRBV19 with TRBJ1-5, with 8 bases aligning to TRBD1. There are 15 residues in the CDR3. V gave up 3 bases and J gave up 5 bases; unmatched junction bases: 6. Per germline, CDR1 LNHDA and CDR2 SQIVND (reference sequence).

This chain links TRBV10-3 with TRBJ2-7, with TRBD2 matching over 10 bases. Germline CDR1 reads ENHRY; CDR2 reads SYGVKD. The CDR3 runs to 15 residues. V lost 6 bases and J lost 2; bases outside the gene matches: 7. The CDR3 sequence is CAIRDSGRLTYEQYF. In DNA form, the CDR3 reads TGTGCCATCAGAGATAGCGGGAGGCTAACCTACGAGCAGTACTTC.

The chain is built from TRBV19 and TRBJ2-7; D is perhaps TRBD2 (6 bases). This CDR3 has 14 residues. Germline V CDR1 and CDR2: LNHDA, SQIVND (reference sequence). V was pared by 5 bases and J by 1 base, with 12 bases between. As DNA, the CDR3 is TGTGCCAGTAGTGGGGTAGCGGCTTCCTACGAGCAGTACTTC. As protein: CASSGVAASYEQYF.

The sample holds a few counts of this clone. The chain couples TRBV29-1 to TRBJ1-6; D call uncertain. V lost 6 bases, J lost 9 bases, and 18 bases lay in between. The CDR3 runs to 14 residues. Germline lookup yields CDR1 SQVTM and CDR2 ANQGSEA. The CDR3 region is CSVREGVRGSPLHF. The CDR3 nucleotides are TGCAGCGTACGGGAGGGAGTTCGGGGTTCACCCCTCCACTTT. Combining the CDR3 with reference TRBV29-1 and TRBJ1-6 gives the whole variable domain SAVISQKPSRDICQRGTSLTIQCQVDSQVTMMFWYRQQPGQSLTLIATANQGSEATYESGFVIDKFPISRPNLTFSTLTVSNMSPEDSSIYLCSVREGVRGSPLHFGNGTRLTVT.

The chain has TRBV30 and TRBJ2-5; TRBD1 is a possible D gene (5 bases). This CDR3 is built from 14 residues. V dropped 2 bases and J dropped 5 bases, with 15 bases sitting between them. CDR1 and CDR2 (germline): GTSNPN, SVGIG (reference sequence). The CDR3 DNA follows: TGTGCCTGGAGTTTTGTCGCAGGGCTGGAGACCCAGTACTTC. It yields the protein CAWSFVAGLETQYF.

V and J are TRBV20-1 and TRBJ2-1; D ambiguous. CDR1 DFQATT and CDR2 SNEGSKA come from the germline V gene (reference sequence). V lost 5 bases and J lost 7, with 9 bases in between. The length of the CDR3 is 11 residues. The DNA for the CDR3 is TGCAGTGCTTCAAGGCGGAATGAGCAGTTCTTC. This translates into CSASRRNEQFF.

The chain couples TRBV4-1 to TRBJ2-3, with 9 nucleotides matching TRBD2. CDR3 size: 16 residues. Trimming took 1 base from V and 2 from J; bases not matched to a gene: 4. Germline V gives CDR1 MGHRA, CDR2 YSYEKL. The CDR3 sequence: CASSQVLAGYTDTQYF. For the CDR3, the DNA is TGCGCCAGCAGCCAAGTCCTAGCGGGATACACAGATACGCAGTATTTT.

The rearrangement links TRBV29-1 to TRBJ2-2, with 8 bases that match TRBD1. J lost 2 bases, V lost 2 bases, and 7 bases had no gene match. The germline CDR1 and CDR2 sequences are SQVTM and ANQGSEA. The CDR3 length is 16 residues. As DNA, the CDR3 is TGCAGCGTTGAAACGCCGACAGGGGCCAACACCGGGGAGCTGTTTTTT. Protein: CSVETPTGANTGELFF.

This chain connects TRBV2 to TRBJ1-1, with D hard to call. The CDR3 spans 13 residues. Per the germline V gene, CDR1 is SNHLY and CDR2 is FYNNEI. The V gene lost 4 bases and the J gene lost 2 bases, with 8 bases spanning the gap. In nucleotides, the CDR3 is TGTGCCAGCAGTGGCGGCCTCAACACTGAAGCTTTCTTT. Protein sequence: CASSGGLNTEAFF.

The chain recombines TRBV18 with TRBJ1-6; TRBD1 aligns across 7 bases. Germline V gene data show CDR1 as KGHSH and CDR2 as LQKENI. The junction had 6 bases not matched to a gene; V was cut back by 0 bases and J by 10 bases. The CDR3 loop spans 15 amino acids. The CDR3 reads CASSPPTGSNSPLHF. The DNA for the CDR3 is TGTGCCAGCTCACCACCGACAGGGAGTAACTCACCCCTCCACTTT. The full variable domain, in which reference TRBV18 and TRBJ1-6 provide the parts outside the CDR3, is NAGVMQNPRHLVRRRGQEARLRCSPMKGHSHVYWYRQLPEEGLKFMVYLQKENIIDESGMPKERFSAEFPKEGPSILRIQQVVRGDSAAYFCASSPPTGSNSPLHFGNGTRLTVT.

The chain couples TRBV28 to TRBJ1-2; D is undetermined. Germline V CDR1 and CDR2: MDHEN, SYDVKM. The CDR3 covers 10 residues. Trimming shortened V by 4 bases and J by 8 bases, and 5 bases separated the two germline ends. This chain's CDR3 is CASSYLGYTF. Written as DNA, the CDR3 is TGTGCCAGCAGTTATCTGGGCTACACCTTC.

V is TRBV28 and J is TRBJ1-5, with D tentatively TRBD1 (5 bases). Germline CDR1 and CDR2: MDHEN and SYDVKM. The V end lost 5 bases, the J end lost 4 bases, and 15 bases lay between the germline ends. CDR3 length: 15 residues. Written as DNA, the CDR3 is TGTGCCAGCAGTCAGGGAACTACAGGTAATCAGCCCCAGCATTTT. Amino acids: CASSQGTTGNQPQHF.

The chain links TRBV5-4 to TRBJ1-2; D possibly corresponds to TRBD1 (6 bases). Trimming took 0 bases from V and 8 from J, leaving 14 bases between them. The CDR3 sequence is 14 residues long. The germline gives CDR1 SGHNT, CDR2 YYREEE (reference sequence). Here the CDR3 reads CASSLAGAGRGYTF. The CDR3 bases are TGTGCCAGCAGCTTGGCAGGGGCAGGGCGAGGCTACACCTTC.

The chain employs TRBV5-1 and TRBJ2-1; 10 bases agree with TRBD1. V shed 4 bases, J shed 7 bases, and the junction held 8 bases outside the gene matches. This CDR3 comprises 15 residues. The germline CDR1 and CDR2 sequences are SGHRS and YFSETQ. CDR3 region: CASSEPGTGVNEQFF. The CDR3 DNA follows: TGCGCCAGCAGCGAGCCCGGGACAGGGGTTAATGAGCAGTTCTTC.

The chain employs TRBV19 and TRBJ1-1; D gene ambiguous. The germline V gene encodes CDR1 LNHDA and CDR2 SQIVND (reference sequence). The V and J ends lost 6 bases and 2 bases respectively, with 25 bases between them. The CDR3 sequence is 18 residues long. CDR3 sequence (DNA): TGTGCCAGTAGACTCCGGGAATCGGGTACGAGTAAAAACACTGAAGCTTTCTTT. This translates into CASRLRESGTSKNTEAFF.

The V and J genes are TRBV5-1 and TRBJ2-3; TRBD2 matches at 8 bases. J lost 5 bases, V lost 2 bases, and 10 bases had no gene match. The germline V gene encodes CDR1 SGHRS and CDR2 YFSETQ. This CDR3 region has 16 residues. The CDR3 sequence: CASSLGTGGQVDTQYF. DNA for the CDR3: TGCGCCAGCAGCTTAGGAACGGGGGGGCAGGTAGATACGCAGTATTTT.

The rearrangement uses TRBV5-1 and TRBJ1-5; a possible D gene is TRBD1 (6 bases). V was pared by 3 bases and J by 7 bases, with 14 bases between. The CDR3 extends over 14 amino acids. The germline V gene encodes CDR1 SGHRS and CDR2 YFSETQ. This CDR3 reads CASSSEAGVQPQHF. Here the CDR3 DNA reads TGCGCCAGCAGCTCCGAGGCAGGGGTACAGCCCCAGCATTTT.

The chain couples TRBV10-3 to TRBJ1-5; weak D call: TRBD1 (5 bases). Trimming removed 7 bases at V and 1 base at J, with 8 bases between. Germline V gene lookup returns CDR1 ENHRY and CDR2 SYGVKD. CDR3 length: 13 residues. CDR3 residues: CAIMGGSNQPQHF. The CDR3 DNA sequence: TGTGCCATCATGGGGGGGAGCAATCAGCCCCAGCATTTT.

The genes are TRBV29-1 and TRBJ1-2, with 12 bases fitting TRBD1. This CDR3 contains 14 residues. Germline V gene data show CDR1 as SQVTM and CDR2 as ANQGSEA. The V and J ends lost 4 bases and 8 bases, in that order; junction bases with no gene match: 8. CDR3 amino acids: CSVAGGDRGRGYTF. For the CDR3, the DNA is TGCAGCGTTGCGGGTGGGGACAGGGGGCGCGGCTACACCTTC. The full variable domain, its missing parts supplied by reference TRBV29-1 and TRBJ1-2, is SAVISQKPSRDICQRGTSLTIQCQVDSQVTMMFWYRQQPGQSLTLIATANQGSEATYESGFVIDKFPISRPNLTFSTLTVSNMSPEDSSIYLCSVAGGDRGRGYTFGSGTRLTVV.